The rows below give T cell receptor beta chains drawn from one sample of a study of prognosis after radiotherapy for stage I lung cancer. TCRdb re-called the multiplex PCR reads through MiXCR, storing one row per CDR3 protein. The sample consists of fewer than 35,000 distinct CDR3 sequences, roughly 52% of them appearing once. The starting material was PBMCs, obtained before or after stereotactic body radiation therapy (not recorded which). Receptors were obtained from a donor aged 50 or older with non-small cell lung cancer. Both conserved end residues are part of each CDR3. A D gene is named only where the DNA matches it firmly. For some rows the clone size is stated as once, few or many, or as a class when expanded; others skip it.

V gene: TRBV28; D gene: TRBD1; clone size: many; J gene: TRBJ2-7; CDR3 DNA: TGTGCCAGCAGTTCCCCCGGGACAGTTAGCGAGCAGTACTTC; CDR3 protein: CASSSPGTVSEQYF
V gene: TRBV7-2; D gene: .; clone size: medium-sized; J gene: TRBJ1-6; CDR3 DNA: TGTGCCAGCAGCCCCCGGGGGGATAATTCACCCCTCCACTTT; CDR3 protein: CASSPRGDNSPLHF
V gene: TRBV5-1; D gene: .; clone size: many; J gene: TRBJ2-7; CDR3 DNA: TGCGCCAGCAGCCCCCCCGGGGACGAGCAGTACTTC; CDR3 protein: CASSPPGDEQYF
V gene: TRBV6-2/TRBV6-3; D gene: .; clone size: .; J gene: TRBJ1-3; CDR3 DNA: TGTGCCAGCAGTGAAGAGGTGACCACTGGGCACACCATATATTTT; CDR3 protein: CASSEEVTTGHTIYF
V gene: TRBV7-9; D gene: TRBD2; clone size: many; J gene: TRBJ2-3; CDR3 DNA: TGTGCCAGCAGTACTAGCGGATCAGATACGCAGTATTTT; CDR3 protein: CASSTSGSDTQYF
V gene: TRBV5-1; D gene: TRBD1; clone size: many; J gene: TRBJ2-7; CDR3 DNA: TGCGCCAGCAGCTTTGGACAGGGACTTGACGAGCAGTACTTC; CDR3 protein: CASSFGQGLDEQYF
V gene: TRBV2; D gene: .; clone size: many; J gene: TRBJ2-3; CDR3 DNA: TGTGCCATTGTGGGCGCCACAGATACGCAGTATTTT; CDR3 protein: CAIVGATDTQYF
V gene: TRBV7-2; D gene: TRBD1; clone size: medium-sized; J gene: TRBJ2-3; CDR3 DNA: TGTGCCAGCAGCCCCTTATGGGACAGGGTGACAGATACGCAGTATTTT; CDR3 protein: CASSPLWDRVTDTQYF
V gene: TRBV7-9; D gene: TRBD1; clone size: .; J gene: TRBJ2-7; CDR3 DNA: TGTGCCAGCAGCTTAGGCCGGGGACAGGGGACCTACGAGCAGTACTTC; CDR3 protein: CASSLGRGQGTYEQYF
V gene: TRBV6-1; D gene: TRBD2; clone size: many; J gene: TRBJ2-5; CDR3 DNA: TGTGCCAGCACCAGAGACCTAGCGGGAGAGACCCAGTACTTC; CDR3 protein: CASTRDLAGETQYF
V gene: TRBV7-2; D gene: TRBD2; clone size: medium-sized; J gene: TRBJ2-3; CDR3 DNA: TGTGCCAGCATCAGAACTAGCGGGAGCAGAGATACGCAGTATTTT; CDR3 protein: CASIRTSGSRDTQYF
V gene: TRBV5-6; D gene: .; clone size: many; J gene: TRBJ2-5; CDR3 DNA: TGTGCCAGCCGGCCGCAGGGAGGTTGGTGGGGAGAGACCCAGTACTTC; CDR3 protein: CASRPQGGWWGETQYF
V gene: TRBV27; D gene: .; clone size: .; J gene: TRBJ1-6; CDR3 DNA: TGTGCCAGCAGGCCACAGGGATATTCACCCCTCCACTTT; CDR3 protein: CASRPQGYSPLHF
V gene: TRBV11-2; D gene: .; clone size: many; J gene: TRBJ2-3; CDR3 DNA: TGTGCCAGCAGCTTAGACATTGCGCAGTATTTT; CDR3 protein: CASSLDIAQYF
V gene: TRBV20-1; D gene: .; clone size: many; J gene: TRBJ2-5; CDR3 DNA: TGCAGTGCTAGAGATATGGGGACCCCCCATGAGACCCAGTACTTC; CDR3 protein: CSARDMGTPHETQYF
V gene: TRBV5-1; D gene: .; clone size: .; J gene: TRBJ2-7; CDR3 DNA: TGCGCAAGCAGCTCCCTAGACGGGGGAGGCGAGCAGTACTTC; CDR3 protein: CASSSLDGGGEQYF
V gene: TRBV9; D gene: .; clone size: many; J gene: TRBJ2-2; CDR3 DNA: TGTGCCAGCAGCGCCCCTGCGAACACCGGGGAGCTGTTTTTT; CDR3 protein: CASSAPANTGELFF
V gene: TRBV20-1; D gene: .; clone size: .; J gene: TRBJ2-1; CDR3 DNA: TGCAGTGCTAGTGGGGCTGGCGCCTACAATGATCAGTTCTTC; CDR3 protein: CSASGAGAYNDQFF
V gene: TRBV24-1; D gene: .; clone size: .; J gene: TRBJ2-1; CDR3 DNA: TGCGCCACCAGTGAACATAAAAAGGACAATGAGCAGTTCTTC; CDR3 protein: CATSEHKKDNEQFF
V gene: TRBV12-3/TRBV12-4; D gene: .; clone size: .; J gene: TRBJ1-5; CDR3 DNA: TGTGCCGGCAGTCGTGGAGGGAGGGCCCAGCATTTT; CDR3 protein: CAGSRGGRAQHF
V gene: TRBV6-9; D gene: .; clone size: .; J gene: TRBJ1-1; CDR3 DNA: TGTGCCAGCAGTTGGTATCGGAGGGCTTTCTTT; CDR3 protein: CASSWYRRAFF
V gene: TRBV12-3/TRBV12-4; D gene: .; clone size: .; J gene: TRBJ2-7; CDR3 DNA: TGTGCCAGCATTCCCTTGGGCGGTACCTACGAGCAGTACTTC; CDR3 protein: CASIPLGGTYEQYF
V gene: TRBV28; D gene: .; clone size: many; J gene: TRBJ2-7; CDR3 DNA: TGTGCCAGCAGTTCTCGCAAGGGGTCCTACGAGCAGTACTTC; CDR3 protein: CASSSRKGSYEQYF
V gene: TRBV6-2/TRBV6-3; D gene: .; clone size: .; J gene: TRBJ1-2; CDR3 DNA: TGCGCCAGCAGTTACCGAGGGAACTATTGCTACACCTTC; CDR3 protein: CASSYRGNYCYTF
V gene: TRBV20-1; D gene: .; clone size: many; J gene: TRBJ1-4; CDR3 DNA: TGCAGTGCTAGAGATGTGATGGCGACTAATGAAAAACTGTTTTTT; CDR3 protein: CSARDVMATNEKLFF
V gene: TRBV12-3/TRBV12-4; D gene: .; clone size: many; J gene: TRBJ1-3; CDR3 DNA: TGTGCCAGCAGCCCGGACGGGTCGGGAAACACCATATATTTT; CDR3 protein: CASSPDGSGNTIYF
V gene: TRBV7-2; D gene: .; clone size: .; J gene: TRBJ2-3; CDR3 DNA: TGTGCCAGCAGCCCCAATCAGCCCAGCACAGATACGCAGTATTTT; CDR3 protein: CASSPNQPSTDTQYF
V gene: TRBV6-2/TRBV6-3; D gene: .; clone size: .; J gene: TRBJ2-2; CDR3 DNA: TGTGCCAGCAGTGCCTTGACTGGGGCCGGGGAGCTGTTTTTT; CDR3 protein: CASSALTGAGELFF
V gene: TRBV7-2; D gene: .; clone size: .; J gene: TRBJ1-6; CDR3 DNA: TGTGTCAGCATCTTAGGGGACACCCTTAATTCACCCCTCCACTTT; CDR3 protein: CVSILGDTLNSPLHF
V gene: TRBV20-1; D gene: .; clone size: many; J gene: TRBJ2-3; CDR3 DNA: TGCAGTGCATCGGGGGGCAGCGATACGCAGTATTTT; CDR3 protein: CSASGGSDTQYF
V gene: TRBV18; D gene: .; clone size: many; J gene: TRBJ1-5; CDR3 DNA: TGTGCCAGCTCACCAACCCTCGAAGAGCCCCAGCATTTT; CDR3 protein: CASSPTLEEPQHF
V gene: TRBV24-1; D gene: .; clone size: .; J gene: TRBJ2-2; CDR3 DNA: TGTGCCACCAGAGAGGGGACGGTGAACACCGGGGAGCTGTTTTTT; CDR3 protein: CATREGTVNTGELFF
V gene: TRBV6-1; D gene: TRBD1; clone size: medium-sized; J gene: TRBJ1-6; CDR3 DNA: TGTGCCAGCAGTGCATCCCCGGGACAGGGGCCACCCCTCCACTTT; CDR3 protein: CASSASPGQGPPLHF
V gene: TRBV30; D gene: .; clone size: many; J gene: TRBJ1-4; CDR3 DNA: TGTGCCTGGAACCTTTCGGGCAGACTGTTTTTT; CDR3 protein: CAWNLSGRLFF
V gene: TRBV28; D gene: TRBD2; clone size: .; J gene: TRBJ2-1; CDR3 DNA: TGTGCCAGCAGTTTACGGGGACTAGCGGGACATGGGGGCAGGAGTGAGCAGTTCTTC; CDR3 protein: CASSLRGLAGHGGRSEQFF
V gene: TRBV12-3/TRBV12-4; D gene: TRBD1; clone size: .; J gene: TRBJ1-1; CDR3 DNA: TGTGCCAGCAGACAGGGGCACTCGGCGAACACTGAAGCTTTCTTT; CDR3 protein: CASRQGHSANTEAFF
V gene: TRBV29-1; D gene: TRBD1; clone size: many; J gene: TRBJ2-5; CDR3 DNA: TGCAGCGTCCGGGACAGGGGCGCGAGAGAGACCCAGTACTTC; CDR3 protein: CSVRDRGARETQYF
V gene: TRBV14; D gene: TRBD1; clone size: many; J gene: TRBJ2-3; CDR3 DNA: TGTGCCAGCAGCCACACAGGTTACGGACAGGGGTCCACAGATACGCAGTATTTT; CDR3 protein: CASSHTGYGQGSTDTQYF
V gene: TRBV7-2; D gene: TRBD2; clone size: medium-sized; J gene: TRBJ2-1; CDR3 DNA: TGTGCCAGCAGCTCGGGACTAGCGTCGAATGAGCAGTTCTTC; CDR3 protein: CASSSGLASNEQFF
V gene: TRBV5-1; D gene: TRBD1; clone size: medium-sized; J gene: TRBJ1-1; CDR3 DNA: TGCGCCAGCAGCGTGACAGGGGTGGGGACTGAAGCTTTCTTT; CDR3 protein: CASSVTGVGTEAFF